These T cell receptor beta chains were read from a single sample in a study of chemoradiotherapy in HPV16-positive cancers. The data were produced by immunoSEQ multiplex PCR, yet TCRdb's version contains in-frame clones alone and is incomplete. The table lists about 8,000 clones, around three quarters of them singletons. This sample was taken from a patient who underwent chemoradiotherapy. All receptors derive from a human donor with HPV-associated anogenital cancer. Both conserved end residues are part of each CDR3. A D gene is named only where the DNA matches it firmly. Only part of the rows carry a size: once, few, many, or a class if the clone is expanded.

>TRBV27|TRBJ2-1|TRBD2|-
CASSAASGDYNEQFF
TGTGCCAGCAGTGCTGCTAGCGGAGATTACAATGAGCAGTTCTTC
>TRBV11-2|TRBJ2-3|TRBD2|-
CAIGGSTDTQYF
TGTGCCATCGGGGGGAGCACAGATACGCAGTATTTT
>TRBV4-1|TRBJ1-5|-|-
CASSQGAGERQPQHF
TGCGCCAGCAGCCAAGGCGCAGGAGAAAGACAGCCCCAGCATTTT
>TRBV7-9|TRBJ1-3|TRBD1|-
CASSLEGAAGNTIYF
TGTGCCAGCAGCTTAGAGGGGGCCGCTGGGAACACCATATATTTT
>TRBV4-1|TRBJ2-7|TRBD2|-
CASSPWGGGRTFSYEQYF
TGCGCCAGCAGCCCCTGGGGGGGGGGACGAACGTTCTCCTACGAGCAGTACTTC
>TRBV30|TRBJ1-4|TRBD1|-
CARTGQGHEKLFF
TGTGCGCGGACGGGACAGGGCCATGAAAAACTGTTTTTT
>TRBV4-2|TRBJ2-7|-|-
CASSQDGFRGAREQYF
TGTGCCAGCAGCCAAGATGGGTTCCGGGGGGCGCGGGAGCAGTACTTC
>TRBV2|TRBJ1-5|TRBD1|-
CASSTEGGFGFQPQHF
TGTGCCAGCAGTACTGAAGGGGGCTTTGGTTTTCAGCCCCAGCATTTT
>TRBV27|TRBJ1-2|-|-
CASSLLETAPYGYTF
TGTGCCAGCAGTTTATTAGAAACAGCACCCTATGGCTACACCTTC
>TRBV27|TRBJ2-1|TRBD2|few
CASSFARTSDEQFF
TGTGCCAGCAGTTTTGCCCGGACTAGCGATGAGCAGTTCTTC
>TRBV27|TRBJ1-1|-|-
CASSLWGQAGLGTEAFF
TGTGCCAGCAGTTTATGGGGGCAGGCTGGGTTGGGCACTGAAGCTTTCTTT
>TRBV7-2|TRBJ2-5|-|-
CASSLAGGTETQYF
TGTGCCAGCAGCTTAGCCGGCGGGACAGAGACCCAGTACTTC
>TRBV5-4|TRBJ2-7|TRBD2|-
CASSLVPAGESEQYF
TGTGCCAGCAGCTTGGTTCCCGCGGGAGAATCCGAGCAGTACTTC
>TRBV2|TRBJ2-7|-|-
CASSEGRAYEQYF
TGTGCCAGCAGTGAGGGCAGGGCCTACGAGCAGTACTTC
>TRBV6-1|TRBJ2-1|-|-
CASTSGLWADEQFF
TGTGCCAGCACCTCCGGCCTTTGGGCCGATGAGCAGTTCTTC
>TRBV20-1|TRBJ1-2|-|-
CSARDNYGYTF
TGCAGTGCTAGGGATAACTATGGCTACACCTTC
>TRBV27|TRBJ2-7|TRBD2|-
CASSSTSGPRDEQYF
TGTGCCAGCAGTTCGACTAGCGGCCCGAGGGACGAGCAGTACTTC
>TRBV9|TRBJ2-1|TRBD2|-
CASSPQTSGREQFF
TGTGCCAGCAGCCCCCAGACTAGCGGGAGAGAGCAGTTCTTC
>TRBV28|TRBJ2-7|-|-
CASSLRGFSYEQYF
TGTGCCAGCAGTTTAAGGGGGTTCTCCTACGAGCAGTACTTC
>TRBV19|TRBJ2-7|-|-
CASSRGGAYEQYF
TGTGCCAGTAGCAGAGGGGGAGCCTACGAGCAGTACTTC
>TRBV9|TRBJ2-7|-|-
CASSVDPDAPYEQYF
TGTGCCAGCAGCGTAGATCCGGACGCCCCCTACGAGCAGTACTTC
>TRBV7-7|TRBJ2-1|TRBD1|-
CASSLGSGGKDEQFF
TGTGCCAGCAGCTTAGGGTCAGGGGGCAAAGATGAGCAGTTCTTC
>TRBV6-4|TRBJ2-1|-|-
CASRPTRGGEQFF
TGTGCCAGCAGGCCGACTAGAGGGGGAGAGCAGTTCTTC
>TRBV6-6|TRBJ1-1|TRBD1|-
CASSRPGQGIPEAFF
TGTGCCAGCAGTAGGCCGGGACAGGGGATCCCTGAAGCTTTCTTT
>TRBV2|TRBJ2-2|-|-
CARMLGTGELFF
TGTGCCAGAATGCTCGGGACCGGGGAGCTGTTTTTT
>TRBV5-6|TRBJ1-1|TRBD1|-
CASSYGTGSNTEAFF
TGTGCCAGCAGCTATGGGACAGGATCGAACACTGAAGCTTTCTTT
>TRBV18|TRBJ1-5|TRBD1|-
CASSPPTGKRGQPQHF
TGTGCCAGCTCACCGCCGACAGGGAAGCGTGGTCAGCCCCAGCATTTT
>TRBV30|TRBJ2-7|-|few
CAWSAGGTYEQYF
TGTGCCTGGAGTGCTGGAGGAACCTACGAGCAGTACTTC
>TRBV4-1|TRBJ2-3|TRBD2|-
CASSQGPWRRERSSTDTQYF
TGCGCCAGCAGCCAAGGGCCCTGGAGGCGGGAGCGGTCTAGCACAGATACGCAGTATTTT
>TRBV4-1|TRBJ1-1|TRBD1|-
CASSLGTARGTEAFF
TGCGCCAGCAGCCTAGGGACAGCCCGGGGCACTGAAGCTTTCTTT
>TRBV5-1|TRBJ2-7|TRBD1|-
CASSPPRSGQGIYEQYF
TGCGCCAGCAGCCCCCCACGATCCGGACAGGGTATCTACGAGCAGTACTTC
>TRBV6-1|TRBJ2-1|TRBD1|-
CASYLWTGENNEQFF
TGTGCCAGTTATCTGTGGACAGGAGAGAACAATGAGCAGTTCTTC
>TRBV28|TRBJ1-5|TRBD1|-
CASGTGAQQPQHF
TGTGCCAGTGGGACAGGGGCACAACAGCCCCAGCATTTT
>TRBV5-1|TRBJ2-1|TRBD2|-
CASSFTGSGGLNSNEQFF
TGCGCCAGCAGCTTTACAGGTAGCGGGGGCCTCAACTCAAATGAGCAGTTCTTC
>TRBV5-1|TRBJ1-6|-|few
CASRHADSPLHF
TGCGCCAGCAGGCATGCTGATTCACCCCTCCACTTT
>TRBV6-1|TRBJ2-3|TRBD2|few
CASSPGLASDTQYF
TGTGCCAGCAGTCCGGGACTAGCGTCAGATACGCAGTATTTT
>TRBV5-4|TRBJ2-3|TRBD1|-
CASSTGTGTDTQYF
TGTGCCAGCAGCACCGGGACAGGCACAGATACGCAGTATTTT
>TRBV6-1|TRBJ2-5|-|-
CAAGGRVETQYF
TGTGCAGCAGGGGGGAGAGTAGAGACCCAGTACTTC
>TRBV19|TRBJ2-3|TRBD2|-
CASSRSGRASSDTQYF
TGTGCCAGTAGTAGAAGCGGGAGGGCCAGCTCAGATACGCAGTATTTT
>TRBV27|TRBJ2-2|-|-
CASSPGANTGELFF
TGTGCCAGCAGTCCCGGGGCCAACACCGGGGAGCTGTTTTTT
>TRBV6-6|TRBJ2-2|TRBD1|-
CATEDRAGTGELFF
TGTGCCACCGAGGACAGGGCGGGCACCGGGGAGCTGTTTTTT
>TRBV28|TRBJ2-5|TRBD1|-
CASRSRQGATRTQYF
TGTGCCAGCAGATCGAGACAGGGGGCGACCCGGACCCAGTACTTC
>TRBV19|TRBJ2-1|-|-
CASRVGVAEEVTNEQFF
TGTGCCAGTAGAGTCGGAGTAGCGGAAGAGGTGACAAATGAGCAGTTCTTC
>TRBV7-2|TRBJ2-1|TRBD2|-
CASSGLADGGGNEQFF
TGTGCCAGCAGCGGACTAGCGGATGGGGGTGGCAATGAGCAGTTCTTC
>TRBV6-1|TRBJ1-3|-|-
CASSEFVAGTAGNTIYF
TGTGCCAGCAGTGAATTCGTGGCAGGGACGGCTGGAAACACCATATATTTT
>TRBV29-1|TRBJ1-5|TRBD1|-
CSVRQGQDQPQHF
TGCAGCGTCCGACAGGGACAGGATCAGCCCCAGCATTTT
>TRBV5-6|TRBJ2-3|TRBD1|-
CASSLQGATDTQYF
TGTGCCAGCAGCTTACAGGGGGCTACAGATACGCAGTATTTT
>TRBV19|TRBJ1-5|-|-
CASSQAAGLLQYSNQPQHF
TGTGCCAGTAGCCAAGCCGCAGGGTTACTCCAATATAGCAATCAGCCCCAGCATTTT
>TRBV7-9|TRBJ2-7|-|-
CASSFSDEQYF
TGTGCCAGCAGCTTTAGCGACGAGCAGTACTTC
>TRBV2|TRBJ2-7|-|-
CASAKGSYEQYF
TGTGCCAGTGCTAAGGGCAGCTACGAGCAGTACTTC
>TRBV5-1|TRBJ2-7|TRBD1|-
CASSSPGQGYEQYF
TGCGCCAGCAGCTCCCCGGGACAGGGCTACGAGCAGTACTTC